This T cell receptor beta chain was recovered during a study of regulatory T cells in long-lasting Graves disease. Study results and caveats: Whereas new patients shared about 980 public clonotypes, persistent patients shared more, at about 2,700.

The sample holds many counts of this clonotype. Its matching antigen is unknown. The time point was: newly diagnosed GD, antithyroid drugs for less than 3 months. PBMC-derived RNA was used for the TCR library. Blood from the periphery, about 9.2 milliliters in all, was drawn into EDTA tubes. For TCR beta, libraries came from iRepertoire HTBI primers and Arm-PCR of CDR3 regions. MiXCR was run by TCRdb on the multiplex PCR reads, yielding one entry per CDR3 protein. The sample includes some 340,000 distinct CDR3 sequences, over 9.5% seen only once; the top ten take approximately 17%. The V and J ends lost 1 base and 8 bases respectively, with 12 bases between them. The CDR3 is 14 amino acids. The V gene's germline CDR1 is SGHTA and CDR2 FQGNSA. This sample was also put to use in a study of T cells in Graves' hyperthyroidism and ophthalmopathy. That investigation notes: Researchers report that a 13 V-J model separated ophthalmopathy from stable hyperthyroidism.

The chain carries TRBV7-2 and TRBJ2-1, with a weak D call TRBD2 (6 bases). This clonotype originated in a woman under 30 with Graves disease. Source: peripheral blood mononuclear cells (PBMCs), taken at new diagnosis, from a patient treated with antithyroid drugs. The CDR3 here is CASSLEGIADEQFF. The CDR3 DNA reads as TGTGCCAGCAGCTTAGAAGGGATAGCGGATGAGCAGTTCTTC.